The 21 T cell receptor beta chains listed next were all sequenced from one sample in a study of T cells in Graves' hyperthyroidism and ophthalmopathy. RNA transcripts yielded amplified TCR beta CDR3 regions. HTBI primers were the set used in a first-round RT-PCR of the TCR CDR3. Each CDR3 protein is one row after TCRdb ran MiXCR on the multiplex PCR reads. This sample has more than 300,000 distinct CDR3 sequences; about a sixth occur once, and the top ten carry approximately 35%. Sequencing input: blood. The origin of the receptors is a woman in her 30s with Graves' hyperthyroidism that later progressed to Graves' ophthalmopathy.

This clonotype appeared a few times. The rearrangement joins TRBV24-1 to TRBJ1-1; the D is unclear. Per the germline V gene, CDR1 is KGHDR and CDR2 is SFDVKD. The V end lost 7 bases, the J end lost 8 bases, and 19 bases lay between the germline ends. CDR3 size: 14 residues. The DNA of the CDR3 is TGTGCCACCAGCCATGGGTATCCGCCGGGGGAAGCTTTCTTT. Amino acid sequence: CATSHGYPPGEAFF.

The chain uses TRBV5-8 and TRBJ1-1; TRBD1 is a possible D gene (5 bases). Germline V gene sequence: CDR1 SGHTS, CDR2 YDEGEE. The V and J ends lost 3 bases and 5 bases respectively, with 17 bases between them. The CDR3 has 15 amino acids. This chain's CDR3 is CASSSLRARDTEAFF. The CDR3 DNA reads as TGTGCCAGCAGCTCTCTCAGAGCCAGGGATACTGAAGCTTTCTTT. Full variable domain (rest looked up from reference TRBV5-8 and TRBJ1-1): EAGVTQSPTHLIKTRGQQATLRCSPISGHTSVYWYQQALGLGLQFLLWYDEGEERNRGNFPPRFSGRQFPNYSSELNVNALELEDSALYLCASSSLRARDTEAFFGQGTRLTVV.

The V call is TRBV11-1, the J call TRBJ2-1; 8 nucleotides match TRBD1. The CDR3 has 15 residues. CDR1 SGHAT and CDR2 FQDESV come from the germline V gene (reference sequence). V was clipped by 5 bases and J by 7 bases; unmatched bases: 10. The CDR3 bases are TGTGCCAGCAGCCCGCAGGCAGGGGGCGAAAATGAGCAGTTCTTC. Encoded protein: CASSPQAGGENEQFF.

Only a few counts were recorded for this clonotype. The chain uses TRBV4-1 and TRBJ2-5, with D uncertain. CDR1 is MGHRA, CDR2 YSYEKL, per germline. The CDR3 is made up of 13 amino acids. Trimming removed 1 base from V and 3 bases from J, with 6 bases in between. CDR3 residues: CASSQVPKETQYF. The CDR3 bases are TGCGCCAGCAGCCAAGTACCAAAAGAGACCCAGTACTTC.

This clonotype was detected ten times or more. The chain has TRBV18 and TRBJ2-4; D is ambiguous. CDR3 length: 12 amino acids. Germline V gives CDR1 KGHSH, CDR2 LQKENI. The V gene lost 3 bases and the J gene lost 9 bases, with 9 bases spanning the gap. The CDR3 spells CASSPPNGIQYF. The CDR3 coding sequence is TGTGCCAGCTCACCCCCGAACGGCATTCAGTACTTC.

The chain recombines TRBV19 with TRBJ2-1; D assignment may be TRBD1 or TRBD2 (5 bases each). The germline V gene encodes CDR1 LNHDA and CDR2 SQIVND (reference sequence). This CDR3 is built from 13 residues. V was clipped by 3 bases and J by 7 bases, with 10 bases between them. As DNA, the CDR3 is TGTGCCAGTAGTATCGGGGCTTTGAATGAGCAGTTCTTC. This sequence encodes CASSIGALNEQFF.

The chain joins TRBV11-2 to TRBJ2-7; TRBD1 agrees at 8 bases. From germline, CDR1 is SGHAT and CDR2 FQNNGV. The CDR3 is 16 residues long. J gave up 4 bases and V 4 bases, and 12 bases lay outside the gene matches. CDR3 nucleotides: TGTGCCAGCAGCTCTAACCGGACAGGGATGGGGTACGAGCAGTACTTC. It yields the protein CASSSNRTGMGYEQYF.

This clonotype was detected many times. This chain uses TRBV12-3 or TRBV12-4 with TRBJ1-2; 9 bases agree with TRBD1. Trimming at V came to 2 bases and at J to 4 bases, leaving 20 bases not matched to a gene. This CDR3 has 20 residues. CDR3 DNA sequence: TGTGCCAGCAGTTTATCTCTTATACCGGGACAGGGCTCCCAAAGCTATGGCTACACCTTC. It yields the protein CASSLSLIPGQGSQSYGYTF.

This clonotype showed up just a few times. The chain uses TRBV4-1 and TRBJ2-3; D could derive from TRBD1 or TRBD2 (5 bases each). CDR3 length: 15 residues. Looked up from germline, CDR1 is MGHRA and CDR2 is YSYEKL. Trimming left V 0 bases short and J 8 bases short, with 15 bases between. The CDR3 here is CASSQEGTAARTQYF. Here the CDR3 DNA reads TGCGCCAGCAGCCAAGAGGGGACGGCGGCCCGTACGCAGTATTTT.

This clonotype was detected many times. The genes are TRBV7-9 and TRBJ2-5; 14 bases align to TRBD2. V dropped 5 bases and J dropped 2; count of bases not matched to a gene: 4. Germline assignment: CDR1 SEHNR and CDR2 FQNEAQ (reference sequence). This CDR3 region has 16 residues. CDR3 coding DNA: TGTGCCAGCAGCCGCGGACTAGCGGGGGGTCAAGAGACCCAGTACTTC. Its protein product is CASSRGLAGGQETQYF.

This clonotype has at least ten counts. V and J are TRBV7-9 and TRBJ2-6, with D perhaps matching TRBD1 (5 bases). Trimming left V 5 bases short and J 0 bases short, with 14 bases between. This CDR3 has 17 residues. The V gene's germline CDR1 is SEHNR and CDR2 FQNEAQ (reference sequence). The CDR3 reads CASSPGKKGSGANVLTF. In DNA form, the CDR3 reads TGTGCCAGCAGCCCAGGGAAAAAGGGCTCTGGGGCCAACGTCCTGACTTTC.

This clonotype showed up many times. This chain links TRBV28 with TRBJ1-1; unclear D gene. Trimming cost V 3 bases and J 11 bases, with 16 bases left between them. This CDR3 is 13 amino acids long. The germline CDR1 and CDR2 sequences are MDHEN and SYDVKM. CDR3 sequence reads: CASSLRRLRVAFF. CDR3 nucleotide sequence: TGTGCCAGCAGTTTGAGACGCCTTAGGGTGGCTTTCTTT.

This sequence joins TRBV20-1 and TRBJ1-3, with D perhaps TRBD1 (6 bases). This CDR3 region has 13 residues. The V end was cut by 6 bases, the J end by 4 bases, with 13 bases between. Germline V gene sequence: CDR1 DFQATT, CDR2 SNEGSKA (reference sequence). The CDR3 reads CSANTGYGNTIYF. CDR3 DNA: TGCAGTGCCAACACAGGGTACGGAAACACCATATATTTT.

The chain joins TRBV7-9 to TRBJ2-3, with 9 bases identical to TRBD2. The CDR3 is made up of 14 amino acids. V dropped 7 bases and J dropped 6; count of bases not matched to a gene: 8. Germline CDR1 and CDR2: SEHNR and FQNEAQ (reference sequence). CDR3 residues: CASMSRGGLDTQYF. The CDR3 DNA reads TGTGCCAGCATGTCGCGGGGGGGCCTGGATACGCAGTATTTT.

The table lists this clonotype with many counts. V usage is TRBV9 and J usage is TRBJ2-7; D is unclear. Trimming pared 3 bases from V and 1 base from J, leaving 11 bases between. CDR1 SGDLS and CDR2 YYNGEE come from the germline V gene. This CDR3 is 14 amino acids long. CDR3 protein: CASSEGSGSYEQYF. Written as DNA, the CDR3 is TGTGCCAGCAGCGAGGGCTCCGGTTCCTACGAGCAGTACTTC.

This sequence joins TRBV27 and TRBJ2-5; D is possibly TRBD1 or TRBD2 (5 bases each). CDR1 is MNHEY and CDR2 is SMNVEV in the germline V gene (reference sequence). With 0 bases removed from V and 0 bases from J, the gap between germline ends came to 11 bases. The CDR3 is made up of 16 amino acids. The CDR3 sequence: CASSLSRGGHQETQYF. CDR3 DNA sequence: TGTGCCAGCAGTTTATCGAGGGGCGGACACCAAGAGACCCAGTACTTC.

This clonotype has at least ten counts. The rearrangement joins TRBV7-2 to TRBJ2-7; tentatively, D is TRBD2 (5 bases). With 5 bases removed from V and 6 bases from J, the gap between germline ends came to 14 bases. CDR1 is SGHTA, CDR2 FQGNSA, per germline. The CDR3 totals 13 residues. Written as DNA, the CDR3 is TGTGCCAGCAGCCCCCGTATAGGGAGCGAGCAGTACTTC. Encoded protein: CASSPRIGSEQYF.

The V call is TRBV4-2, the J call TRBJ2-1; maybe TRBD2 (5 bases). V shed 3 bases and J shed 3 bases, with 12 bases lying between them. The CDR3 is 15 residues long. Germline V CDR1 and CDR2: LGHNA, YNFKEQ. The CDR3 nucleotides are TGTGCCAGCAGCCAGTCAATGACTATCTACAATGAGCAGTTCTTC. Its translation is CASSQSMTIYNEQFF.

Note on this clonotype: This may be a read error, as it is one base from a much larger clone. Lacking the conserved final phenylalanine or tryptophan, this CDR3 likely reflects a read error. The chain's CDR3 is CSANRGWYTDTQYS. The CDR3 region has the DNA TGCAGTGCTAACAGGGGGTGGTACACAGATACGCAGTATTCT. This chain connects TRBV20-1 to TRBJ2-3, with TRBD1 matching over 8 bases. The CDR3 covers 14 residues. Trimming at V came to 4 bases and at J to 2 bases, leaving 5 bases not matched to a gene. Germline loops: CDR1 DFQATT, CDR2 SNEGSKA (reference sequence).

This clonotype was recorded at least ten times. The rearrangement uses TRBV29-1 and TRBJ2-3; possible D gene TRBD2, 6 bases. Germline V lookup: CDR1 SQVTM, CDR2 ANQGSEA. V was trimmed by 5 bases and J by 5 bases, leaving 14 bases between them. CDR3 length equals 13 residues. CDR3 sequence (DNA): TGCAGCGTTCGTGGGGGACTGGTAGATACGCAGTATTTT. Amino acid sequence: CSVRGGLVDTQYF.

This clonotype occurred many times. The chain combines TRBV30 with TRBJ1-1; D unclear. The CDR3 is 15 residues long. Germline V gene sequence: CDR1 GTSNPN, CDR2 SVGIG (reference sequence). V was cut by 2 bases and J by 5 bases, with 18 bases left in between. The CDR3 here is CAWSSEGFVSTEAFF. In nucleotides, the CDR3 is TGTGCCTGGAGTTCCGAGGGTTTTGTATCTACTGAAGCTTTCTTT.